This T cell receptor beta chain is drawn from a study of blood T cell repertoires in COVID-19 (dated by TCRdb to 2018 to 2020). Notes on the research overall: The collaborator samples originated in the United States, Italy and Spain and spanned the acute and convalescent phases of COVID-19. The prospective study material was composed of cDNA or gDNA derived from T cells, B-cell-depleted T cells, or PBMCs. The dataset comprised deeply sampled blood TCRbeta repertoires from subjects exposed to, actively infected with, or recovered from COVID-19. A freely available public database, intended as a resource for researchers studying the immune response to SARS-CoV-2, is where the repertoires were released. Samples came from the ongoing ImmuneRACE study (first 160 participants) plus 1,254 subjects from 6 global collaborators. The sample metadata nearly always contained a de-identified subject ID, COVID-19 status, age in years and sex. Where available, HLA class I and class II types were taken from metadata supplied by the sample provider and were not determined by assay-based typing. The study at large found these results: The amount of clinical and demographic metadata varied by source and participant and was provided uncurated.

For this clone: The antigen it binds to is not known. Base qualities are not at hand, and no much larger clone is one base apart. This specimen includes other DNA sequences encoding the same CDR3.

Each collaborating institution followed its own protocols to collect whole blood in K2EDTA tubes. Collaborator samples were shipped for TCRbeta analysis as frozen whole blood, isolated PBMCs, or DNA extracted from either sample type. CDR1 and CDR2 are drawn from the germline V gene: MNHNS, SASEGT. The CDR3 starts with the cysteine, ends with the phenylalanine, and has 16 residues. The entry retains the CDR3 DNA only, 48 bases that are in frame from base 1. At the junction V is shortened by 2 bases and J by 4 bases; bases outside the gene matches: 5. TCRbeta CDR3 regions were amplified from genomic DNA by means of the immunoSEQ Assay, a bias-controlled multiplex PCR. As for how the authors treated the data: Nucleated cell counts per sample were estimated from amplification of reference gene primers within the assay. To quantify the absolute abundance of each unique TCRbeta CDR3 rearrangement, sequence reads were collapsed and filtered. For each sample, productive Simpson clonality was calculated by taking the square root of Simpson's diversity index across productive rearrangements. Drawn from immuneACCESS, this table holds only the in-frame rearrangements with V and J called that TCRdb kept. Clones are partly lost; checked studies trace under half to an unresolved V gene and leave the rest unexplained. V, J and clone size are those of that table, while D and trimming were read from the DNA. Recorded for this sample are about 200,000 clones; 88% of them occurred a single time. The leading ten clones occupy 1.5% to 2% of the sample.

Sequenced input: peripheral blood. This sequence uses TRBV6-1 and TRBJ1-2; 12 central bases correspond to TRBD1. The TCR comes from a young man with active or convalescent COVID-19. CDR3 loop: CASSEKGTGGPYGYTF. In nucleotide form, the sequence is TGTGCCAGCAGTGAAAAGGGGACAGGGGGCCCCTATGGCTACACCTTC.